A selection of T cell receptor beta chains follows, all from one sample in a study of post-analysis software for immune sequencing data. Via MiXCR, TCRdb re-called the PCR reads, giving one row per CDR3 protein. The sample carries approximately 730,000 distinct CDR3 sequences, just over 45% recorded once. The sample consisted of blood. The receptors here all came from a girl aged 10 to 17 with multiple sclerosis. Both conserved end residues are part of each CDR3. Fields, in order: clone size, J gene, V gene, D gene, CDR3 DNA, CDR3 protein. The D gene is left open where the match is weak. Some rows have no size entry. The others give once, few or many, or a class for an expanded clone.

abundance: NA
j_gene: TRBJ2-7
v_gene: TRBV7-2
d_gene: NA
CDR3nt: TGTGCCAGTCGGGAGCCCTTCTCCTACGAGCAGTACTTC
CDR3aa: CASREPFSYEQYF

abundance: NA
j_gene: TRBJ2-5
v_gene: TRBV7-8
d_gene: NA
CDR3nt: TGTGCCAGCAGCCGAACGATTGCAGTCAACCAAGAGACCCAGTACTTC
CDR3aa: CASSRTIAVNQETQYF

abundance: NA
j_gene: TRBJ1-2
v_gene: TRBV4-1
d_gene: NA
CDR3nt: TGCGCCAGCAGCCAAGATCGGGCCGGAGGAAACTATGGCTACACCTTC
CDR3aa: CASSQDRAGGNYGYTF

abundance: few
j_gene: TRBJ2-7
v_gene: TRBV20-1
d_gene: TRBD2
CDR3nt: TGCAGTGCTAGAGATAGGCAGGGAGGGGTCTACGAGCAGTACTTC
CDR3aa: CSARDRQGGVYEQYF

abundance: few
j_gene: TRBJ1-2
v_gene: TRBV7-8
d_gene: NA
CDR3nt: TGTGCCAGCAGCTTTCGAGGGGAGCGAGCTAACTATGGCTACACCTTC
CDR3aa: CASSFRGERANYGYTF

abundance: few
j_gene: TRBJ1-6
v_gene: TRBV20-1
d_gene: TRBD1
CDR3nt: TGCAGTGCTAGCGGGCCAGGGACAGTTAATTCACCCCTCCACTTT
CDR3aa: CSASGPGTVNSPLHF

abundance: NA
j_gene: TRBJ2-7
v_gene: TRBV27
d_gene: TRBD1
CDR3nt: TGTGCCAGCAGTTTAAGAAGACAGGGGAGCTCCTACGAGCAGTACTTC
CDR3aa: CASSLRRQGSSYEQYF

abundance: few
j_gene: TRBJ1-1
v_gene: TRBV15
d_gene: TRBD1
CDR3nt: TGTGCCACCAGCAGAGATCGGGACAGGAACACTGAAGCTTTCTTT
CDR3aa: CATSRDRDRNTEAFF

abundance: NA
j_gene: TRBJ2-7
v_gene: TRBV20-1
d_gene: NA
CDR3nt: TGCAGTGCTAGAGCCCTCCGGGACCATTCTTTGGGAATTTACGAGCAGTACTTC
CDR3aa: CSARALRDHSLGIYEQYF

abundance: NA
j_gene: TRBJ2-3
v_gene: TRBV7-2
d_gene: TRBD2
CDR3nt: TGTGCCACCATGTCGGCGGGAGTCGGGACAGATACGCAGTATTTT
CDR3aa: CATMSAGVGTDTQYF

abundance: NA
j_gene: TRBJ2-1
v_gene: TRBV6-4
d_gene: NA
CDR3nt: TGTGCCAGCAGTGACCTCAACACGGGTGAGCAGTTCTTC
CDR3aa: CASSDLNTGEQFF

abundance: NA
j_gene: TRBJ2-1
v_gene: TRBV3-1
d_gene: NA
CDR3nt: TGTGCCAGCAGCCTAACGTCCCATGAGCAGTTCTTC
CDR3aa: CASSLTSHEQFF

abundance: NA
j_gene: TRBJ2-1
v_gene: TRBV7-3
d_gene: NA
CDR3nt: TGTGCCAGCAGCCTAAGGGGGGGATGGATTGATGAGCAGTTCTTC
CDR3aa: CASSLRGGWIDEQFF

abundance: NA
j_gene: TRBJ1-1
v_gene: TRBV10-3
d_gene: NA
CDR3nt: TGTGCCATCAGTGACCGGACAGAGGCCACTGAAGCTTTCTTT
CDR3aa: CAISDRTEATEAFF

abundance: NA
j_gene: TRBJ2-3
v_gene: TRBV13
d_gene: NA
CDR3nt: TGTGCCAGCAGCCTAAGGACCAGGGCCCGAGATACGCAGTATTTT
CDR3aa: CASSLRTRARDTQYF

abundance: NA
j_gene: TRBJ2-1
v_gene: TRBV2
d_gene: TRBD2
CDR3nt: TGTGCCAGCAGTTCCGGGACTAGCAGGTACAATGAGCAGTTCTTC
CDR3aa: CASSSGTSRYNEQFF